This TCR beta chain was identified in a study of T cells in Graves' hyperthyroidism and ophthalmopathy. In the study overall: The authors collected peripheral blood at initial diagnosis, before any treatment. The study, taken as a whole, reports: A model of 13 V-J pairs discriminated ophthalmopathy from stable hyperthyroidism.

This clonotype was found a few times. Its antigen is not identified. Template material for amplifying TCR beta CDR3 regions consisted of RNA transcripts. Initially, a first-round RT-PCR of the TCR CDR3 employed the HTBI primer set. One entry per CDR3 protein results from TCRdb running MiXCR on the multiplex PCR reads. Found here are some 770,000 distinct CDR3 sequences, approximately 16% of them singletons; the top ten hold approximately 8%. V gave up 0 bases and J gave up 0 bases, with 10 bases separating them. The CDR3 loop spans 16 amino acids. Germline V gene sequence: CDR1 SGDLS, CDR2 YYNGEE. The chain uses TRBV9 and TRBJ1-3; D remains ambiguous. The sample taken for sequencing was blood. This sequence originates from a man aged 18-30 years with Graves' hyperthyroidism. CDR3 amino acids: CASSVGPGNSGNTIYF. The CDR3 DNA reads TGTGCCAGCAGCGTAGGTCCCGGCAACTCTGGAAACACCATATATTTT.